This T cell receptor beta chain was found in a study of cytomegalovirus exposure and HLA in healthy donors. Study-wide results and limits: A list of around 160 TCR beta chains associated with cytomegalovirus was given.

Method: immunoSEQ multiplex PCR; TCRdb's copy keeps in-frame clones and lacks some. In the table there are 140,000 to 150,000 clones, over 90% of which are singletons. Note on this clone: Antigen unknown.

This CDR3 has 12 amino acids. CDR1 MNHEY and CDR2 SMNVEV come from the germline V gene (reference sequence). Trimming pared 7 bases from V and 10 bases from J, leaving 14 bases between. The J gene is TRBJ2-1, the V gene TRBV27, with D possibly TRBD2 on 5 matching bases. The TCR sequence derives from a man aged 18 to 29 in good health and CMV-seropositive. The sequencing sample was made of PBMCs. DNA for the CDR3: TGTGCCAGCACCGAGGTCCGCGGGGAGCAGTTCTTC. It yields the protein CASTEVRGEQFF.